The sequence of this T cell receptor beta chain was determined in a study of cytomegalovirus exposure and HLA in healthy donors. Broader study findings: TCR association rates varied by HLA locus in a later analysis, with DRB1 highest and HLA-C lowest. Investigators reported over 150 TCR beta chains as tied to cytomegalovirus. The authors excluded some V segments, including TRBV6-2 and TRBV6-3, as indistinguishable.

Points on this clone: The antigen is unknown.

The primer mix had 60 Vbeta and 13 Jbeta primers. Method: immunoSEQ multiplex PCR; TCRdb's copy keeps in-frame clones and lacks some. The sample spans about 34,000 clones; the ten largest clones claim around 5.9%. The V end was cut by 3 bases, the J end by 5 bases, with 14 bases between. CDR1 is SGHRS, CDR2 YFSETQ, per germline. This CDR3 is 14 amino acids long. The TCR sequence derives from a human donor in good health. This chain uses TRBV5-1 with TRBJ2-5; TRBD2 is a possible D gene (6 bases). Source material: PBMCs. The CDR3 DNA follows: TGCGCCAGCAGCTCGGGGGTCCTAAGGGAGACCCAGTACTTC. Translation gives CASSSGVLRETQYF.